This TCR beta chain was identified during a study of shared clonotypes between healthy human individuals. Study outcomes and limitations: The donor pool, a small one, limited the genetic and exposure-history diversity represented. Rarefaction revealed incomplete sorted-subset sequencing despite large depth.

Here immunoSEQ multiplex PCR was the method, and the copy in TCRdb shows in-frame clones only, minus some. The data hold about a million clones, with roughly 77% observed a single time. J lost 0 bases, V lost 5 bases, and 6 bases had no gene match. The germline CDR1 and CDR2 sequences are SGHAT and FQDESV (reference sequence). This CDR3 is built from 15 residues. A remark on this clone: The antigen remains unidentified. Lacking the conserved final phenylalanine or tryptophan, this CDR3 likely reflects a read error.

The specimen was memory CD4+ T cells from PBMCs. Subset described: CD45RA-negative fraction. The genes are TRBV11-1 and TRBJ2-7; 8 positions match TRBD1. The source is a young man in good health. Some clones in this sample may be carry-over from other donors' samples. The CDR3 nucleotides read TGTGCCAGCAGCCCTGACAGGGGCTCCTCCTACGAGCAGTACCTC. Protein sequence: CASSPDRGSSYEQYL.